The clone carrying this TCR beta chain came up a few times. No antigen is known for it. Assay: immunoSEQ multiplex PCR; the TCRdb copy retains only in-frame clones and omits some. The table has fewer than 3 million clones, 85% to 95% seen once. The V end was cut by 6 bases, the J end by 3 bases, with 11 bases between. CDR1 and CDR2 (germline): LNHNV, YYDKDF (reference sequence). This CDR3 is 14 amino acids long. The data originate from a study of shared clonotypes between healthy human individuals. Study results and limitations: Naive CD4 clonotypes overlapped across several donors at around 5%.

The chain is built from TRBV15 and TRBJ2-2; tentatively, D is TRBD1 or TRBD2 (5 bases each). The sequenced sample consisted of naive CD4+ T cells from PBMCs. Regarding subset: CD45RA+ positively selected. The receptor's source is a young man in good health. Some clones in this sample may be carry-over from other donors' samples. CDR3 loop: CATRMGRDTGELFF. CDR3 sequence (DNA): TGTGCCACCAGGATGGGACGGGACACCGGGGAGCTGTTTTTT. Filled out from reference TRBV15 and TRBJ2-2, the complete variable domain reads DAMVIQNPRYQVTQFGKPVTLSCSQTLNHNVMYWYQQKSSQAPKLLFHYYDKDFNNEADTPDNFQSRRPNTSFCFLDIRSPGLGDTAMYLCATRMGRDTGELFFGEGSRLTVL.